A selection of T cell receptor beta chains follows, all from one sample in a study of regulatory and conventional T cells in RAG deficiency. The protocol was immunoSEQ multiplex PCR, while the TCRdb copy is restricted to in-frame clones and leaves out a portion. The table has about 29,000 clones, about 95% seen once; the top ten hold roughly 0.16%. This sample was shared with a second study, whose subject was regulatory T cells.

The sample comprised CD25- CD4+ T cells sorted from blood. These receptors were collected from a human donor in good health. Each CDR3 is given with its conserved first and last residue. D genes are given only for firm matches. Clone sizes are given selectively: once, few, many, or a class where the clone is expanded.

>TRBV19|TRBJ1-2|.|12|.
TGTGCCAGCGGGATACCCCCGCGGGGCTACACCTTC
CASGIPPRGYTF
>TRBV5-1|TRBJ1-2|.|12|.
TGCGCCAGCAGGGGGGCAGACTATGGCTACACCTTC
CASRGADYGYTF
>TRBV9|TRBJ1-4|.|14|.
TGTGCCAGCAGCGTAGGGGTTGGGCGCGAAAAACTGTTTTTT
CASSVGVGREKLFF
>TRBV11-2|TRBJ1-2|.|16|.
TGTGCCAGCAGCTTAGTAGTGGAGGGGTTCCAGGATGGCTACACCTTC
CASSLVVEGFQDGYTF
>TRBV15|TRBJ2-1|TRBD1|15|.
TGTGCCACCAGCAGACGCATCCCAGGGGGCAATGAGCAGTTCTTC
CATSRRIPGGNEQFF
>TRBV19|TRBJ1-6|TRBD1|16|.
TGTGCCAGTAGTACGCGGACAGGGTCGTATAATTCCCCCCTCCACTTT
CASSTRTGSYNSPLHF
>TRBV5-1|TRBJ1-4|.|15|once
TGCGCCAGCAGCTTGATCGGACAGACTAATGAAAAACTGTTTTTT
CASSLIGQTNEKLFF
>TRBV2|TRBJ2-3|.|13|once
TGTGCCAGCAGTGTTTACAGGGATTTGGCGCAGTATTTT
CASSVYRDLAQYF
>TRBV18|TRBJ1-2|TRBD1|14|.
TGTGCCAGCTCAAATGACAGGGGGGCCTATGGCTACACCTTC
CASSNDRGAYGYTF
>TRBV18|TRBJ1-1|TRBD1|14|few
TGTGCCAGCTCACCCGACAGGGGGCTGGCTGAAGCTTTCTTT
CASSPDRGLAEAFF
>TRBV19|TRBJ2-7|TRBD1|14|.
TGTGCCAGTCATTCCGGGACAGCCTCCTACGAGCAGTACTTC
CASHSGTASYEQYF
>TRBV5-4|TRBJ1-1|.|14|.
TGTGCCAGCAGCTTGTTACAGCCGAACACTGAAGCTTTCTTT
CASSLLQPNTEAFF
>TRBV28|TRBJ2-6|TRBD1|18|.
TGTGCCAGCAGATTTTCCGGGACAGGGGTATCTGGGGCCAACGTCCTGACTTTC
CASRFSGTGVSGANVLTF
>TRBV9|TRBJ2-5|TRBD2|15|once
TGTGCCAGCAGCGTCTGGGGGGGGTCTGGAGAGACCCAGTACTTC
CASSVWGGSGETQYF